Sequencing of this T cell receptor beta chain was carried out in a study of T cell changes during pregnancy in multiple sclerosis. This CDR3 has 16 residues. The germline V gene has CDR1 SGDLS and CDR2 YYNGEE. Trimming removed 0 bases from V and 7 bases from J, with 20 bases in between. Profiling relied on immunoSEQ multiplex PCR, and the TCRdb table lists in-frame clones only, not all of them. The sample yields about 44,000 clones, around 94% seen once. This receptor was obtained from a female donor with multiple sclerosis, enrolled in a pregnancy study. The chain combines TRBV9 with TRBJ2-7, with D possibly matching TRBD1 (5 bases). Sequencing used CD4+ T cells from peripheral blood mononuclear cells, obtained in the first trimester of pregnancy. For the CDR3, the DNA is TGTGCCAGCAGCGTAGGACCCGGACAAGGCTCCTGGGAGCAGTACTTC. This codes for CASSVGPGQGSWEQYF.